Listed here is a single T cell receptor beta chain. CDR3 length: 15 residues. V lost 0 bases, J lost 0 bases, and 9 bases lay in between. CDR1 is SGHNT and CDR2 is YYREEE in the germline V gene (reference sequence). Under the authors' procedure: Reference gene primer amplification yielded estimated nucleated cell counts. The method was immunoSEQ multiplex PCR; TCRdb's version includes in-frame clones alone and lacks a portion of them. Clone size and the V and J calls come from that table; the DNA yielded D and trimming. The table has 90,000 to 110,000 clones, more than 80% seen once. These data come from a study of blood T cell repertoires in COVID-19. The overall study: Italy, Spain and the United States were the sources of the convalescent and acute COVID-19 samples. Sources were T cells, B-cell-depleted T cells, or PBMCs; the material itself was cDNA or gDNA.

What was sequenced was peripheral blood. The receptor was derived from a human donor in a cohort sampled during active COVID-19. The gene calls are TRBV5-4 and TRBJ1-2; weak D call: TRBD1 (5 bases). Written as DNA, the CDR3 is TGTGCCAGCAGCTTGGCTGGGGGGGCTAACTATGGCTACACCTTC. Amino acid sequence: CASSLAGGANYGYTF.